This T cell receptor (beta chain) was recorded in a study of cytomegalovirus exposure and HLA in healthy donors. The overall study: According to later analysis, the same platform produced the approximately 120 validation and 666 first-cohort repertoires. Overall study findings and caveats: The listing of 160 or so TCR beta chains classed them as cytomegalovirus-associated. The classifier, whose performance was assessed in both the original and validation cohorts, reportedly diagnosed cytomegalovirus status with high specificity and sensitivity.

Note on this clone: No antigen is known for it.

Germline CDR1 is SNHLY and CDR2 is FYNNEI. V was shortened by 6 bases and J by 2 bases, with 17 bases between the two germline ends. The CDR3 is 16 residues long. Using immunoSEQ multiplex PCR, the repertoire was profiled, and TCRdb retains in-frame clones only, with some absent. Of approximately 270,000 clones listed, roughly nine tenths are singletons. The sample was PBMCs. The V call is TRBV2, the J call TRBJ1-5, with D unresolved. The clonotype comes from a man aged 18 to 30 in good health and CMV-seropositive. The CDR3 DNA sequence: TGTGCCAGCAGGGAATTCGACGGATGGGGCAATCAGCCCCAGCATTTT. Its translation: CASREFDGWGNQPQHF.